This TCR beta chain was captured in a study of blood T cell repertoires in COVID-19. For the study at large: From the United States, Italy and Spain came samples of acute and convalescent COVID-19. PBMCs, B-cell-depleted T cells, or T cells were the source of the cDNA or gDNA that made up the material.

The CDR3 totals 15 residues. Germline V gene lookup returns CDR1 KGHDR and CDR2 SFDVKD. V was clipped by 5 bases and J by 4 bases, with 13 bases between them. In the source study's methods: Quantification of nucleated cells was approximated via reference gene primer amplification. Profiled with immunoSEQ multiplex PCR; TCRdb holds only in-frame clones, not every one. Clonal size and the V and J genes are those of that table, whereas D and trimming came from the DNA. Of 250,000 to 350,000 clones listed, roughly 90% are singletons. This clonotype originated in a young man with active or convalescent COVID-19. The chain couples TRBV24-1 to TRBJ2-2; tentative D call: TRBD2 (6 bases). Sequenced input: peripheral blood. The CDR3 nucleotides are TGTGCCACCAGTGGCGCCGGGGGAGGCACCGGGGAGCTGTTTTTT. Translated, it gives CATSGAGGGTGELFF.